This TCR beta chain was sequenced in a study of T-cell reconstitution after alpha-beta-depleted transplantation in children. Trimming pared 5 bases from V and 4 bases from J, leaving 11 bases between. The CDR3 extends over 13 amino acids. The germline V gene encodes CDR1 SGHVS and CDR2 FNYEAQ. A few counts support this clonotype. The library targeted TCRbeta and was prepared with unique molecular identifiers. MiXCR, applied by TCRdb to the PCR reads, yields one record per CDR3 protein. The table has 490,000 or so distinct CDR3 sequences, around 12% seen once. Sequenced material: PBMCs from the stem cell graft donor, taken from the stem cell graft. V is TRBV7-6 and J is TRBJ2-5; D is perhaps TRBD2 (6 bases). This clonotype originated in a human donor who donated a stem cell graft to a child with combined immunodeficiency. In DNA form, the CDR3 reads TGTGCCAGCAGCGCCCGACTAGGAGAGACCCAGTACTTC. Translation: CASSARLGETQYF.